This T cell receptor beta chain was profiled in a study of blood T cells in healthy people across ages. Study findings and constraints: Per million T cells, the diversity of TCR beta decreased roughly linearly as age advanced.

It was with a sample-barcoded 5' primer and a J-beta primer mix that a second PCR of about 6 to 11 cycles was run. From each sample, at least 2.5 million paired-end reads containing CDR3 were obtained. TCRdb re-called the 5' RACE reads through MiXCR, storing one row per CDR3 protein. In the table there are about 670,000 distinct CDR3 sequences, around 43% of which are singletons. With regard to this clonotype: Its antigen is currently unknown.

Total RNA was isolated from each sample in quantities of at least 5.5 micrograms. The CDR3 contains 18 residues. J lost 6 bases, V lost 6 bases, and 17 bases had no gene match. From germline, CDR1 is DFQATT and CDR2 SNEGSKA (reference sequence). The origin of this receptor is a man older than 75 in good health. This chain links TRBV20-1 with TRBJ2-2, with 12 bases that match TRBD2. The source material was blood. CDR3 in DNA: TGCAGTGCCAGGGCCCTCCCTTCTAGCGGGAGGGCCGCCGGGGAGCTGTTTTTT. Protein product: CSARALPSSGRAAGELFF.